Shown below are 32 T cell receptor beta chains from a single sample sequenced in a study of CD8+ T cells in alopecia areata. RNA extraction and reverse transcription yielded cDNA as sequencing template. Some clones are missing from TCRdb's copy, which holds only in-frame ones; the method was immunoSEQ multiplex PCR. This repertoire shows approximately 200,000 clones, roughly three fifths found once; its top ten account for over 3%. The treatment is: oral pan-JAK inhibitor, 5-10 mg twice daily. The specimen was CD4+ T cells sorted from blood, collected at week 4, from a patient treated with tofacitinib. Receptors were obtained from a human donor with alopecia areata.

In this sample, this clone turned up once. The chain couples TRBV15 to TRBJ2-1, with TRBD2 matching over 11 bases. CDR3 length: 15 residues. With V trimmed by 2 bases and J by 8 bases, 5 bases remained unmatched. The germline gives CDR1 LNHNV, CDR2 YYDKDF (reference sequence). CDR3 nucleotide sequence: TGTGCCACCAGCAGAATAGCGGGGGGGCCGTATGAGCAGTTCTTC. Translation: CATSRIAGGPYEQFF.

This clone was observed a few times. DNA of the CDR3: TGTGCCTGGACGTCGGGAGGGGATGCCTATGGCTACACCTTC. Amino acid sequence: CAWTSGGDAYGYTF. The chain combines TRBV30 with TRBJ1-2, with D possibly being TRBD1 (5 bases). Germline V gene data show CDR1 as GTSNPN and CDR2 as SVGIG (reference sequence). The CDR3 length is 14 residues. Trimming took off 4 bases at V and 4 bases at J, with 16 bases between the two ends.

The CDR3 protein is CASSVVGPDYTF. The CDR3 DNA is TGTGCCAGCAGCGTAGTTGGCCCTGACTACACCTTC. The V and J genes are TRBV9 and TRBJ1-2; no definite D call. The CDR3 has 12 amino acids. Trimming stripped 0 bases from V and 10 bases from J, with 10 bases between. The V gene's germline CDR1 is SGDLS and CDR2 YYNGEE.

This clone was seen more than once but under ten times. This sequence joins TRBV10-3 and TRBJ2-5; 7 nucleotides agree with TRBD1. V gave up 10 bases and J gave up 3 bases; unmatched junction bases: 8. CDR1 is ENHRY and CDR2 is SYGVKD in the germline V gene. CDR3 length: 13 amino acids. Here the CDR3 DNA reads TGTGCCAGCAGCCGGGACAGCGAAGAGACCCAGTACTTC. Translation gives CASSRDSEETQYF.

This sequence joins TRBV19 and TRBJ2-1; D gene uncertain. The germline V gene has CDR1 LNHDA and CDR2 SQIVND (reference sequence). Trimming cost V 3 bases and J 8 bases, with 14 bases left between them. This CDR3 has 14 residues. The CDR3 DNA is TGTGCCAGTAGTATGCGGCAGACCAACCATGAGCAGTTCTTC. Its protein is CASSMRQTNHEQFF.

This chain joins TRBV15 and TRBJ1-1; D not resolved. Trimming stripped 1 base from V and 2 bases from J, with 2 bases between. The germline V gene encodes CDR1 LNHNV and CDR2 YYDKDF (reference sequence). This CDR3 has 12 amino acids. CDR3 coding DNA: TGTGCCACCAGCAGAGGAAACACTGAAGCTTTCTTT. Protein product: CATSRGNTEAFF.

The chain carries TRBV30 and TRBJ2-3, with D uncertain. V shed 2 bases and J shed 6 bases, with 12 bases lying between them. This CDR3 comprises 13 residues. Germline lookup yields CDR1 GTSNPN and CDR2 SVGIG (reference sequence). The CDR3 spells CAWSPLGWDTQYF. The CDR3 DNA follows: TGTGCCTGGAGTCCCCTAGGATGGGATACGCAGTATTTT.

The chain recombines TRBV2 with TRBJ1-5, with 8 bases matching TRBD1. The CDR3 spans 14 residues. J gave up 8 bases and V 4 bases, and 7 bases lay outside the gene matches. The germline CDR1 and CDR2 sequences are SNHLY and FYNNEI. The CDR3 DNA is TGTGCCAGCAGTGGGAGGACAGGGTACGAGCCCCAGCATTTT. Its protein product is CASSGRTGYEPQHF.

The V call is TRBV30, the J call TRBJ1-6; no reliable D call. The CDR3 extends over 13 amino acids. CDR1 is GTSNPN and CDR2 is SVGIG in the germline V gene (reference sequence). V lost 4 bases and J 7 bases, leaving 11 bases between the germline ends. Here the CDR3 DNA reads TGTGCCTGGACCTCCGTCCCAAATTCACCCCTCCACTTT. It codes for CAWTSVPNSPLHF.

The chain employs TRBV2 and TRBJ2-6, with D perhaps matching TRBD2 (6 bases). With 5 bases removed from V and 4 bases from J, the gap between germline ends came to 15 bases. CDR1 SNHLY and CDR2 FYNNEI come from the germline V gene. The CDR3 loop spans 16 amino acids. The CDR3 is CASSRTGEAGANVLTF. The CDR3 region has the DNA TGTGCCAGCAGTCGGACGGGGGAAGCCGGGGCCAACGTCCTGACTTTC.

There are a few counts of this clone. The V and J genes are TRBV30 and TRBJ1-1, with a possible D match to TRBD1 (6 bases). V shed 3 bases and J shed 8 bases, with 13 bases lying between them. The CDR3 runs to 12 residues. Germline values: CDR1 GTSNPN, CDR2 SVGIG (reference sequence). In DNA, the CDR3 is TGTGCCTGGAGGGACGGGGGGCAAGAAGCTTTCTTT. As protein: CAWRDGGQEAFF. The entire variable domain, with the rest obtained from reference TRBV30 and TRBJ1-1, is as follows: SQTIHQWPATLVQPVGSPLSLECTVEGTSNPNLYWYRQAAGRGLQLLFYSVGIGQISSEVPQNLSASRPQDRQFILSSKKLLLSDSGFYLCAWRDGGQEAFFGQGTRLTVV.

The chain employs TRBV4-3 and TRBJ2-6; D unresolved. Germline V gene data show CDR1 as LGHNA and CDR2 as YSLEER. The CDR3 has 17 amino acids. The V gene lost 0 bases and the J gene lost 2 bases, with 11 bases spanning the gap. In DNA form, the CDR3 reads TGCGCCAGCAGCCAAGAGACGGTGCACACTGGGGCCAACGTCCTGACTTTC. It specifies CASSQETVHTGANVLTF.

Written as DNA, the CDR3 is TGTGCCAGCAGCGGTGGGGTTAAGCGGGGGTTCCAAGAGACCCAGTACTTC. It translates to CASSGGVKRGFQETQYF. The V gene is TRBV9, the J gene TRBJ2-5; 8 bases match TRBD2. The germline V gene has CDR1 SGDLS and CDR2 YYNGEE. Germline trimming cut 3 bases from V and 1 base from J; bases unmatched to any gene: 11. The CDR3 is 17 residues long. Drawing the rest from reference TRBV9 and TRBJ2-5, the complete variable domain is DSGVTQTPKHLITATGQRVTLRCSPRSGDLSVYWYQQSLDQGLQFLIQYYNGEERAKGNILERFSAQQFPDLHSELNLSSLELGDSALYFCASSGGVKRGFQETQYFGPGTRLLVL.

This clone has only a few counts. The chain has TRBV27 and TRBJ2-7; TRBD1 matches at 7 bases. The CDR3 consists of 14 residues. Losses at the gene ends were 5 bases for V and 1 base for J; bases not matched to a gene: 5. Germline V gives CDR1 MNHEY, CDR2 SMNVEV (reference sequence). The CDR3, as DNA: TGTGCCAGCAGTCCGGGACAGCGATCCTACGAGCAGTACTTC. Translated: CASSPGQRSYEQYF.

This rearrangement joins TRBV7-8 to TRBJ2-5; 8 bases map to TRBD2. V was clipped by 1 base and J by 0 bases; unmatched bases: 4. CDR3 length: 16 amino acids. Germline CDR1 and CDR2: SGHVS and FQNEAQ. CDR3 DNA: TGTGCCAGCAGCTTAGGAGTAGCGGGATACCAAGAGACCCAGTACTTC. Amino acid sequence: CASSLGVAGYQETQYF.

The chain uses TRBV30 and TRBJ2-7, with TRBD2 matching over 7 bases. J lost 4 bases, V lost 0 bases, and 3 bases had no gene match. The germline gives CDR1 GTSNPN, CDR2 SVGIG (reference sequence). The CDR3 has 13 residues. The CDR3 bases are TGTGCCTGGAGTGTACTCGGGGGGTACGAGCAGTACTTC. Amino acid sequence: CAWSVLGGYEQYF. The whole variable domain, filled in from reference TRBV30 and TRBJ2-7, reads SQTIHQWPATLVQPVGSPLSLECTVEGTSNPNLYWYRQAAGRGLQLLFYSVGIGQISSEVPQNLSASRPQDRQFILSSKKLLLSDSGFYLCAWSVLGGYEQYFGPGTRLTVT.

In this sample, this clone turned up once. The chain carries TRBV27 and TRBJ2-7; 9 bases are a match to TRBD1. V lost 5 bases, J lost 12 bases, and 8 bases stayed unmatched. The V gene's germline CDR1 is MNHEY and CDR2 SMNVEV (reference sequence). This CDR3 comprises 12 residues. This chain's CDR3 is CASSRGTGNPYF. CDR3 bases: TGTGCCAGCAGTCGCGGGACAGGGAATCCGTACTTC.

This clone came up once. This chain links TRBV4-1 with TRBJ2-6; no clear D gene. V lost 0 bases and J 0 bases, leaving 6 bases between the germline ends. CDR1 and CDR2 from the germline V gene are MGHRA and YSYEKL. The CDR3 length is 16 residues. This CDR3 reads CASSQELSSGANVLTF. Written as DNA, the CDR3 is TGCGCCAGCAGCCAAGAATTAAGCTCTGGGGCCAACGTCCTGACTTTC.

The V call is TRBV11-2, the J call TRBJ2-3; TRBD2 agrees at 9 bases. The CDR3 spans 16 residues. The V gene's germline CDR1 is SGHAT and CDR2 FQNNGV. Trimming cost V 2 bases and J 1 base; bases outside gene matches: 4. The CDR3 DNA is TGTGCCAGCAGCTTACTACGCGGGGGGGGCACAGATACGCAGTATTTT. Its protein product is CASSLLRGGGTDTQYF.

The chain carries TRBV4-2 and TRBJ2-5; unclear D gene. Germline V lookup: CDR1 LGHNA, CDR2 YNFKEQ. The V gene lost 0 bases and the J gene lost 1 base, with 18 bases spanning the gap. The CDR3 sequence is 18 residues long. The CDR3 nucleotides read TGTGCCAGCAGCCAAGAAAGCGCTAGAGCGTCTCCCCAAGAGACCCAGTACTTC. Translating gives CASSQESARASPQETQYF.

This clone was picked up a small number of times. The CDR3 nucleotides are TGTGCCAGCAGCCCCCAAGCGGGGCAAGAGACCCAGTACTTC. Its protein product is CASSPQAGQETQYF. The chain has TRBV7-2 and TRBJ2-5; 7 bases agree with TRBD2. The V segment lost 5 bases and the J segment 2 bases; nucleotides outside the gene matches: 5. The V gene's germline CDR1 is SGHTA and CDR2 FQGNSA. CDR3 length: 14 residues.

The chain uses TRBV30 and TRBJ1-4; 7 nucleotides align to TRBD1. The trim removed 0 bases at V and 11 bases at J, leaving 6 bases unmatched. This CDR3 has 13 residues. Per germline, CDR1 GTSNPN and CDR2 SVGIG (reference sequence). The CDR3 reads CAWSVQRGQKLFF. The CDR3 coding sequence is TGTGCCTGGAGTGTACAAAGGGGACAGAAACTGTTTTTT. Filled out from reference TRBV30 and TRBJ1-4, the complete variable domain reads SQTIHQWPATLVQPVGSPLSLECTVEGTSNPNLYWYRQAAGRGLQLLFYSVGIGQISSEVPQNLSASRPQDRQFILSSKKLLLSDSGFYLCAWSVQRGQKLFFGSGTQLSVL.

This clone has a handful of counts. The rearrangement uses TRBV5-6 and TRBJ2-1, with TRBD2 matching over 7 bases. J gave up 3 bases and V 3 bases, and 3 bases lay outside the gene matches. CDR1 and CDR2 (germline): SGHDT, YYEEEE. The CDR3 sequence is 14 residues long. CDR3 amino acids: CASSSRTSYNEQFF. In DNA form, the CDR3 reads TGTGCCAGCAGCTCGAGGACTAGCTACAATGAGCAGTTCTTC.

The rearrangement links TRBV30 to TRBJ1-5; D is unclear. With 5 bases removed from V and 9 bases from J, the gap between germline ends came to 17 bases. CDR1 is GTSNPN and CDR2 is SVGIG in the germline V gene (reference sequence). The CDR3 contains 13 residues. CDR3 residues: CAWGDQLGRPQHF. CDR3 nucleotide sequence: TGTGCCTGGGGTGACCAATTGGGAAGGCCCCAGCATTTT.

The chain links TRBV4-3 to TRBJ2-5; 7 positions match TRBD1. Germline V gene lookup returns CDR1 LGHNA and CDR2 YSLEER. This CDR3 has 15 amino acids. The V and J ends lost 1 base and 5 bases, in that order; junction bases with no gene match: 7. CDR3 coding DNA: TGCGCCAGCAGCCAAGGGACAGGCCGAAGGGAGACCCAGTACTTC. Translating it yields CASSQGTGRRETQYF.

The chain has TRBV5-4 and TRBJ1-5; D gene ambiguous. Germline loops: CDR1 SGHNT, CDR2 YYREEE (reference sequence). Trimming left V 0 bases short and J 2 bases short, with 6 bases between. The CDR3 consists of 14 residues. The CDR3 region is CASSLGGRNQPQHF. CDR3 nucleotide sequence: TGTGCCAGCAGCTTGGGAGGCCGCAATCAGCCCCAGCATTTT.

In its sample, this clone was seen once. The chain uses TRBV5-4 and TRBJ2-5; tentative D call: TRBD1 (5 bases). CDR1 and CDR2 (germline): SGHNT, YYREEE (reference sequence). V shed 0 bases and J shed 3 bases, with 6 bases lying between them. This CDR3 has 13 residues. CDR3 loop: CASSLAQEETQYF. CDR3 coding DNA: TGTGCCAGCAGCTTGGCACAGGAAGAGACCCAGTACTTC.

This sequence joins TRBV30 and TRBJ2-1; TRBD2 matches at 8 bases. The V gene end was trimmed by 0 bases and the J gene end by 7 bases; junction bases not matched to a gene: 8. In germline, CDR1 is GTSNPN, CDR2 SVGIG (reference sequence). This CDR3 has 15 amino acids. This CDR3 reads CAWSVSGGPQNEQFF. CDR3 sequence (DNA): TGTGCCTGGAGTGTATCGGGGGGGCCTCAGAATGAGCAGTTCTTC.

The chain employs TRBV4-1 and TRBJ1-2, with D possibly being TRBD1 (5 bases). V was trimmed by 10 bases and J by 6 bases, leaving 15 bases between them. There are 12 residues in the CDR3. CDR1 and CDR2 from the germline V gene are MGHRA and YSYEKL. CDR3 nucleotide sequence: TGCGCCACAGGGTCAGGGTCCGATGGCTACACCTTC. It translates to CATGSGSDGYTF.

This clone appeared once. The chain employs TRBV15 and TRBJ1-6; D is unresolved. Germline values: CDR1 LNHNV, CDR2 YYDKDF (reference sequence). V dropped 4 bases and J dropped 9 bases, with 13 bases sitting between them. CDR3 length: 14 residues. In DNA form, the CDR3 reads TGTGCCACCAGCATCGTAAAGGGAGCTTCACCCCTCCACTTT. This codes for CATSIVKGASPLHF.

This chain uses TRBV5-1 with TRBJ2-5; 7 nucleotides align to TRBD1. CDR3 length: 14 residues. From germline, CDR1 is SGHRS and CDR2 YFSETQ. V dropped 4 bases and J dropped 2; count of bases not matched to a gene: 5. Written as DNA, the CDR3 is TGCGCCAGCAGCCGACCGGGACAGCAAGAGACCCAGTACTTC. Protein: CASSRPGQQETQYF.

The chain carries TRBV2 and TRBJ1-2; D is perhaps TRBD1 (5 bases). CDR3 length equals 13 residues. CDR1 and CDR2 (germline): SNHLY, FYNNEI. V shed 7 bases and J shed 4 bases, with 13 bases lying between them. The CDR3 DNA is TGTGCCAGCAAATCCGGGGCCCTCTATGGCTACACCTTC. It codes for CASKSGALYGYTF.